These 30 T cell receptor beta chains share one sample of origin, sequenced in a study of blood T cell repertoires in COVID-19 (dated by TCRdb to 2020 to 2022). Libraries were made using the immunoSEQ multiplex PCR assay. TCRdb retrieved this table from immuneACCESS and kept in-frame rearrangements only. Not all clones are present; in checked studies, unresolved V genes account for under half, and no reason is known for the remainder. In this sample the table shows over 75,000 clones, 60% to 85% of which occur a single time. The ten largest clones add up to roughly 15% of the sample. Sequenced input: peripheral blood. All receptors derive from a human donor in a cohort sampled during active COVID-19.

This chain connects TRBV6-5 to TRBJ2-5; the D gene is possibly TRBD1 (5 bases). This CDR3 is 13 amino acids long. The germline V and J ends were trimmed by 6 bases and 3 bases, with 11 bases remaining between them. Per germline, CDR1 MNHEY and CDR2 SVGAGI. CDR3 in DNA: TGTGCCAGCAGCGGACAAGAAAAAGAGACCCAGTACTTC. The encoded protein is CASSGQEKETQYF.

This rearrangement joins TRBV28 to TRBJ2-7, with 9 bases fitting TRBD2. The V gene end was trimmed by 5 bases and the J gene end by 4 bases; junction bases not matched to a gene: 15. This CDR3 comprises 17 residues. In germline, CDR1 is MDHEN, CDR2 SYDVKM. The CDR3 bases are TGTGCCAGCAGTCTCGGCGGGGGGGCTACCTGGTGGTACGAGCAGTACTTC. This codes for CASSLGGGATWWYEQYF. Using reference TRBV28 and TRBJ2-7 for the parts outside the CDR3, the full variable domain is DVKVTQSSRYLVKRTGEKVFLECVQDMDHENMFWYRQDPGLGLRLIYFSYDVKMKEKGDIPEGYSVSREKKERFSLILESASTNQTSMYLCASSLGGGATWWYEQYFGPGTRLTVT.

The rearrangement uses TRBV5-1 and TRBJ2-3; 9 bases agree with TRBD1. J was trimmed by 6 bases and V by 2 bases; bases with no gene match: 7. The germline V gene encodes CDR1 SGHRS and CDR2 YFSETQ. This CDR3 is built from 15 residues. The CDR3 loop is CASSFGTGPLDTQYF. The CDR3 DNA reads TGCGCCAGCAGCTTCGGGACAGGGCCCTTGGATACGCAGTATTTT.

This clone was seen a handful of times. This rearrangement joins TRBV7-2 to TRBJ2-1, with D unclear. From germline, CDR1 is SGHTA and CDR2 FQGNSA. The V gene lost 5 bases and the J gene lost 2 bases, with 7 bases spanning the gap. The CDR3 has 13 residues. The CDR3 DNA reads TGTGCCAGCAGCCCGTGGCCCTACAATGAGCAGTTCTTC. It encodes CASSPWPYNEQFF.

The V gene is TRBV5-1, the J gene TRBJ2-1; TRBD2 matches 8 bases. CDR1 SGHRS and CDR2 YFSETQ come from the germline V gene. The V gene end was trimmed by 2 bases and the J gene end by 7 bases; junction bases not matched to a gene: 5. The CDR3 runs to 14 residues. CDR3 bases: TGCGCCAGCAGCTTTCCGGGGGGGCGAAATGAGCAGTTCTTC. As protein: CASSFPGGRNEQFF. Supplemented by reference TRBV5-1 and TRBJ2-1, the full variable domain reads KAGVTQTPRYLIKTRGQQVTLSCSPISGHRSVSWYQQTPGQGLQFLFEYFSETQRNKGNFPGRFSGRQFSNSRSEMNVSTLELGDSALYLCASSFPGGRNEQFFGPGTRLTVL.

J is TRBJ2-7 and V is TRBV27, with a tentative D call TRBD1 (6 bases). Deletions cut 5 bases from V and 3 bases from J, with 11 bases between. The CDR3 length is 13 residues. Germline CDR1 MNHEY, CDR2 SMNVEV (reference sequence). The DNA of the CDR3 is TGTGCCAGCAGTCCACAGGGAAGCTACGAGCAGTACGTC. Encoded protein: CASSPQGSYEQYV.

The sample holds a few counts of this clone. The chain joins TRBV10-3 to TRBJ1-1; TRBD1 matches 7 bases. The CDR3 sequence is 14 residues long. Germline V gene lookup returns CDR1 ENHRY and CDR2 SYGVKD. J lost 5 bases, V lost 8 bases, and 11 bases had no gene match. The CDR3 loop reads CAIGARQGETEAFF. Written as DNA, the CDR3 is TGTGCCATCGGGGCCCGACAGGGAGAGACTGAAGCTTTCTTT.

The J gene is TRBJ2-5, the V gene TRBV27; TRBD1 matches 8 bases. Germline CDR1 is MNHEY and CDR2 is SMNVEV (reference sequence). V lost 5 bases, J lost 4 bases, and 3 bases stayed unmatched. The CDR3 contains 13 residues. The CDR3 is CASSIDRGETQYF. The DNA of the CDR3 is TGTGCCAGCAGTATAGACAGGGGAGAGACCCAGTACTTC.

This chain connects TRBV5-4 to TRBJ2-5, with TRBD1 matching over 9 bases. Per the germline V gene, CDR1 is SGHNT and CDR2 is YYREEE (reference sequence). Trimming cost V 4 bases and J 4 bases; bases outside gene matches: 5. CDR3 length: 14 residues. CDR3 sequence (DNA): TGTGCCAGCAGCCAACAGGGGGCCGTAGAGACCCAGTACTTC. It specifies CASSQQGAVETQYF.

J is TRBJ1-1 and V is TRBV28, with D unclear. Trimming shortened V by 3 bases and J by 0 bases, and 11 bases separated the two germline ends. Germline V gene data show CDR1 as MDHEN and CDR2 as SYDVKM. CDR3 length equals 15 residues. CDR3 nucleotide sequence: TGTGCCAGCAGTTTCGAGAGGGCAATGAACACTGAAGCTTTCTTT. As protein: CASSFERAMNTEAFF.

The chain uses TRBV6-4 and TRBJ2-5, with 7 bases aligning to TRBD2. V was pared by 2 bases and J by 0 bases, with 0 bases of the junction left unmatched. The germline V gene encodes CDR1 MRHNA and CDR2 SNTAGT. This CDR3 spans 14 amino acids. The CDR3 DNA reads as TGTGCCAGCAGTGACCGGGGGGACCAAGAGACCCAGTACTTC. Translating gives CASSDRGDQETQYF.

CDR3 residues: CASSYYRGARPGELFF. The CDR3 coding sequence is TGTGCCAGCAGTTACTACAGGGGGGCGCGTCCCGGGGAGCTGTTTTTT. The V and J genes are TRBV6-6 and TRBJ2-2; 8 nucleotides align to TRBD1. Trimming at V came to 1 base and at J to 6 bases, leaving 7 bases not matched to a gene. CDR3 size: 16 residues. The germline V gene has CDR1 MNHNY and CDR2 SVGAGI (reference sequence).

This chain connects TRBV29-1 to TRBJ1-1; 9 nucleotides align to TRBD1. After removal of 8 bases from V and 8 bases from J, the junction contained 12 bases not matched to a gene. CDR3 length: 13 amino acids. Germline CDR1 and CDR2: SQVTM and ANQGSEA. CDR3 sequence reads: CSPYATGGGEAFF. The CDR3 nucleotides are TGCAGCCCGTATGCGACAGGGGGAGGCGAAGCTTTCTTT.

The V gene is TRBV19, the J gene TRBJ2-5, with 15 bases fitting TRBD2. J was trimmed by 5 bases and V by 5 bases; bases with no gene match: 12. CDR1 is LNHDA and CDR2 is SQIVND in the germline V gene (reference sequence). This CDR3 is 18 amino acids long. CDR3 sequence (DNA): TGTGCCAGTAGTCCTTGGTCGGGACTAGCGGGGGGCCGGGAGACCCAGTACTTC. It encodes CASSPWSGLAGGRETQYF.

Only one count was recorded for this clone. The CDR3 protein is CASSYAAGAPYEQYF. The CDR3 DNA is TGTGCCAGCAGTTACGCGGCGGGGGCGCCGTACGAGCAGTACTTC. The chain couples TRBV6-2 or TRBV6-3 to TRBJ2-7, with a tentative D call TRBD2 (7 bases). There are 15 residues in the CDR3. V was cut by 2 bases and J by 4 bases, with 15 bases left in between. Germline V lookup: CDR1 MNHEY, CDR2 SVGEGT.

This clone occurred a few times. CDR3 sequence reads: CAISGSDSSYEQYV. In nucleotides, the CDR3 is TGTGCCATCAGTGGCTCCGACAGCTCCTACGAGCAGTACGTC. This sequence joins TRBV10-3 and TRBJ2-7, with a weak D call TRBD1 (5 bases). The CDR3 totals 14 residues. The V gene lost 4 bases and the J gene lost 0 bases, with 10 bases spanning the gap. In germline, CDR1 is ENHRY, CDR2 SYGVKD.

The chain is built from TRBV27 and TRBJ1-1; D is possibly TRBD1 (5 bases). The CDR3 is made up of 13 amino acids. Germline CDR1 and CDR2: MNHEY and SMNVEV (reference sequence). The ends were cut back, 6 bases at V and 0 bases at J, with 8 bases in the middle. The DNA of the CDR3 is TGTGCCAGCAGCCGACAGTTGAACACTGAAGCTTTCTTT. Translated, it gives CASSRQLNTEAFF.

This clone was observed once. This rearrangement joins TRBV4-3 to TRBJ2-2; 8 bases align to TRBD2. The V gene end was trimmed by 0 bases and the J gene end by 4 bases; junction bases not matched to a gene: 10. CDR1 and CDR2 (germline): LGHNA, YSLEER. The CDR3 contains 18 residues. This chain's CDR3 is CASSQDLLSGSSTGELFF. The DNA of the CDR3 is TGCGCCAGCAGCCAAGATTTACTCAGCGGGAGCAGCACCGGGGAGCTGTTTTTT.

This clone was seen only once. DNA for the CDR3: TGTGCCAGCACCCGGGTCACAGGGGTCGGAGAGACCCAGTACTTC. This translates into CASTRVTGVGETQYF. This chain connects TRBV6-5 to TRBJ2-5, with 7 bases aligning to TRBD1. Germline V lookup: CDR1 MNHEY, CDR2 SVGAGI. This CDR3 has 15 amino acids. V shed 7 bases and J 4 bases; nucleotides not matched to a gene: 12.

This clone has a single count. The genes are TRBV9 and TRBJ2-1, with 10 bases aligning to TRBD2. This CDR3 comprises 17 residues. The V segment lost 7 bases and the J segment 8 bases; nucleotides outside the gene matches: 18. Germline CDR1 reads SGDLS; CDR2 reads YYNGEE. This chain's CDR3 is CASRPSGSSLVGDEQFF. In nucleotides, the CDR3 is TGTGCCAGCCGTCCTAGCGGGAGTTCGCTCGTGGGGGATGAGCAGTTCTTC.

This clone was seen repeatedly, ten times or more. This chain joins TRBV10-3 and TRBJ1-2; 9 bases match TRBD1. Trimming cost V 5 bases and J 0 bases; bases outside gene matches: 1. The CDR3 totals 14 residues. Germline assignment: CDR1 ENHRY and CDR2 SYGVKD. CDR3 DNA sequence: TGTGCCATCAGTCGGACAGGGGCTAACTATGGCTACACCTTC. Its protein is CAISRTGANYGYTF.

The V gene is TRBV6-5, the J gene TRBJ2-3, with D possibly being TRBD2 (6 bases). This CDR3 is built from 15 residues. The germline gives CDR1 MNHEY, CDR2 SVGAGI. Deletions cut 2 bases from V and 2 bases from J, with 11 bases between. For the CDR3, the DNA is TGTGCCAGCAGTTACGGGGGGACCCACACAGATACGCAGTATTTT. Protein: CASSYGGTHTDTQYF.

This chain joins TRBV24-1 and TRBJ1-1; 7 bases are a match to TRBD1. Per the germline V gene, CDR1 is KGHDR and CDR2 is SFDVKD. V shed 7 bases and J 1 base; nucleotides not matched to a gene: 2. The CDR3 sequence is 13 residues long. The chain's CDR3 is CATRHRGNTEAFF. The CDR3, as DNA: TGTGCCACCAGGCACAGGGGGAACACTGAAGCTTTCTTT.

The chain couples TRBV27 to TRBJ2-7, with 7 bases aligning to TRBD1. This CDR3 comprises 15 residues. Per the germline V gene, CDR1 is MNHEY and CDR2 is SMNVEV (reference sequence). Trimming took 6 bases from V and 3 from J; bases not matched to a gene: 11. DNA for the CDR3: TGTGCCAGCAGACCCTCGGGACAGCCCTTCTACGAGCAGTACTTC. Its translation is CASRPSGQPFYEQYF.

The chain recombines TRBV7-2 with TRBJ2-2, with 9 bases matching TRBD2. V shed 1 base and J 5 bases; nucleotides not matched to a gene: 5. The V gene's germline CDR1 is SGHTA and CDR2 FQGNSA. This CDR3 is 16 amino acids long. CDR3 region: CASSLVGSGSTGELFF. As DNA, the CDR3 is TGTGCCAGCAGCTTAGTGGGTAGCGGGAGTACCGGGGAGCTGTTTTTT.

The chain is built from TRBV9 and TRBJ2-3, with a tentative D call TRBD2 (6 bases). CDR1 and CDR2 (germline): SGDLS, YYNGEE. Trimming shortened V by 5 bases and J by 1 base, and 14 bases separated the two germline ends. The CDR3 runs 15 residues. The CDR3 reads CASSQMDYRTDTQYF. CDR3 DNA: TGTGCCAGCAGTCAAATGGACTACCGCACAGATACGCAGTATTTT.

The CDR3: CATSGGIYEQYF. In nucleotides, the CDR3 is TGTGCCACCAGCGGGGGGATCTACGAGCAGTACTTC. The rearrangement uses TRBV15 and TRBJ2-7; D possibly corresponds to TRBD2 (6 bases). The CDR3 runs to 12 residues. The V end was cut by 5 bases, the J end by 3 bases, with 8 bases between. Per the germline V gene, CDR1 is LNHNV and CDR2 is YYDKDF (reference sequence).

V gene TRBV18 combines with J gene TRBJ1-1; 12 bases align to TRBD1. CDR3 length equals 15 residues. The V and J ends lost 3 bases and 3 bases, in that order; junction bases with no gene match: 2. CDR1 and CDR2 (germline): KGHSH, LQKENI. The CDR3 sequence: CASSPGTGGYTEAFF. In nucleotides, the CDR3 is TGTGCCAGCTCACCCGGGACAGGGGGCTACACTGAAGCTTTCTTT. The full variable domain, completed using reference TRBV18 and TRBJ1-1, is NAGVMQNPRHLVRRRGQEARLRCSPMKGHSHVYWYRQLPEEGLKFMVYLQKENIIDESGMPKERFSAEFPKEGPSILRIQQVVRGDSAAYFCASSPGTGGYTEAFFGQGTRLTVV.

This clone was counted once. The rearrangement joins TRBV11-2 to TRBJ2-7; 12 bases are shared with TRBD2. Germline V gives CDR1 SGHAT, CDR2 FQNNGV. The CDR3 covers 19 residues. V dropped 2 bases and J dropped 1; count of bases not matched to a gene: 12. This CDR3 reads CASSLRLTSGRLGSYEQYV. The CDR3 region has the DNA TGTGCCAGCAGCTTAAGGTTAACTAGCGGGAGGTTGGGGTCCTACGAGCAGTACGTC.

V is TRBV4-1 and J is TRBJ1-5, with D possibly matching TRBD1 (5 bases). V dropped 0 bases and J dropped 3 bases, with 9 bases sitting between them. Per germline, CDR1 MGHRA and CDR2 YSYEKL. This CDR3 region has 15 residues. The CDR3, as DNA: TGCGCCAGCAGCCAAGAGTCAGGGCCCAATCAGCCCCAGCATTTT. Its protein is CASSQESGPNQPQHF.